This T cell receptor (beta chain) is from a study of CD8+ T cells in alopecia areata. Study-level results: Mice showed TCR sharing more clearly than patients did, possibly owing to HLA.

Treatment defined: oral pan-JAK inhibitor, 5-10 mg twice daily. Extracted RNA was reverse transcribed, and the resulting cDNA served as sequencing template. Method: immunoSEQ multiplex PCR; TCRdb's copy keeps in-frame clones and lacks some. The top ten hold around 6% of the sample, which has 130,000 or so clones, roughly 57% seen once. This clone was picked up a small number of times. Its target is not known. The germline V gene has CDR1 SSHAT and CDR2 FNYEAQ (reference sequence). V lost 5 bases to trimming and J lost 2 bases; unmatched junction nucleotides: 10. CDR3 size: 17 residues. The material sequenced was CD4+ T cells sorted from blood, taken at week 4, from a patient treated with tofacitinib. This chain joins TRBV7-7 and TRBJ2-1; 9 positions match TRBD2. The sequence derives from a human donor with alopecia areata. The CDR3 region has the DNA TGTGCCAGCAGCCCCGCCGCCGCTAGCGGGACCTACAATGAGCAGTTCTTC. Translation: CASSPAAASGTYNEQFF.